This note documents a single TCR beta chain sequence. Its antigen is not known. These data originate in a study of a mutant IDH1 vaccine in newly diagnosed glioma. Study-level background: Patients in the study were vaccinated eight times, receiving shots in weeks 1, 3, 5, 7, 11, 15, 19 and 23. Patients were started on vaccination 4-6 weeks after radiotherapy alone, or with temozolomide cycles. Patients got radiotherapy, temozolomide, or both beforehand, and most got both.

Here immunoSEQ multiplex PCR was the method, and the copy in TCRdb shows in-frame clones only, minus some. The sample has some 64,000 clones, 75% to 85% seen once. As for time point: week 11, during vaccination. Each vaccine dose was 300 ug of mutant IDH1 20-mer peptide, with topical imiquimod. V lost 0 bases and J lost 4, with 7 bases in between. The CDR3 has 13 amino acids. CDR1 is SGHKS and CDR2 is YYEKEE in the germline V gene (reference sequence). This sequence was found in a man over 45 with glioma. The chain uses TRBV5-5 and TRBJ1-1, with D uncertain. The sequencing here drew on PBMCs, taken from a glioma patient whose treatment included an IDH1 peptide vaccine. CDR3 residues: CASSLDMGTEAFF. DNA of the CDR3: TGTGCCAGCAGCTTGGACATGGGCACTGAAGCTTTCTTT.